The clone carrying this TCR beta chain was seen repeatedly, ten times or more. Antigen specificity is unknown. This entry comes from a study of early T cells in non-severe SARS-CoV-2 infection. Overall study context: Sequenced bulk RNA came from whole blood that was unsorted, and chains were unpaired.

Unique molecular identifiers (one per individual cDNA molecule) were attached. One entry per CDR3 protein, called by TCRdb with MiXCR from the 5' RACE reads. Of roughly 51,000 distinct CDR3 sequences in the sample, more than 5.5% were seen once. Deletions cut 5 bases from V and 4 bases from J, with 8 bases between. CDR1 is SEHNR and CDR2 is FQNEAQ in the germline V gene (reference sequence). The CDR3 loop spans 12 amino acids. Study-level points and caveats: The VDJdb matching leaned toward anti-spike CD8 responses and overlooked private and CD4 specificities.

The chain links TRBV7-9 to TRBJ1-1; TRBD1 might be the D (5 bases). The TCR was taken from an adult who was a healthcare worker with PCR-confirmed SARS-CoV-2 infection or an uninfected control (not recorded which). Here the sequenced sample was whole blood, taken at baseline. The CDR3 is CASSEGLTEAFF. The CDR3 coding sequence is TGTGCCAGCAGCGAGGGACTCACTGAAGCTTTCTTT.